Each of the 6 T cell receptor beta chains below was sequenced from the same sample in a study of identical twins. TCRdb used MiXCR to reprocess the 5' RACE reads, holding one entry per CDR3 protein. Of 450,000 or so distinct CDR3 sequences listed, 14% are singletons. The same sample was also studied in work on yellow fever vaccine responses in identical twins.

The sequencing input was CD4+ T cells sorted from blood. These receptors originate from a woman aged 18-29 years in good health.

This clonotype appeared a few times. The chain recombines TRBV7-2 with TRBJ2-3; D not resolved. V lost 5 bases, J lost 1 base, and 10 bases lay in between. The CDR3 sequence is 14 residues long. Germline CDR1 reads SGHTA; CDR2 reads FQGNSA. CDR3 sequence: CASSPQSGTDTQYF. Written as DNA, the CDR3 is TGTGCCAGCAGCCCCCAATCGGGCACAGATACGCAGTATTTT.

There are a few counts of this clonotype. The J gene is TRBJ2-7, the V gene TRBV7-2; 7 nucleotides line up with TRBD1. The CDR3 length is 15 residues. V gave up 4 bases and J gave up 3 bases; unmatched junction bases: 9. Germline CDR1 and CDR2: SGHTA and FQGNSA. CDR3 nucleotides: TGTGCCAGCAGCTATGACGGCAGGACAGGCTACGAGCAGTACTTC. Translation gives CASSYDGRTGYEQYF.

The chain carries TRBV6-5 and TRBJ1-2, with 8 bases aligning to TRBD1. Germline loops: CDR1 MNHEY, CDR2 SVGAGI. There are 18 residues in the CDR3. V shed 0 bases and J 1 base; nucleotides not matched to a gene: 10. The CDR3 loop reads CASSYSPGDRGNNYGYTF. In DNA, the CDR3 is TGTGCCAGCAGTTACTCACCCGGAGACAGGGGAAATAACTATGGCTACACCTTC.

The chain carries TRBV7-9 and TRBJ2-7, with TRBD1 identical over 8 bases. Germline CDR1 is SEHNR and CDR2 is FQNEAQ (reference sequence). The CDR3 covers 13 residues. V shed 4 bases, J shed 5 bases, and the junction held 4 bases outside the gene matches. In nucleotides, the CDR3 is TGTGCCAGCAGCTCCGCGGACAGGGACGAGCAGTACTTC. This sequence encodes CASSSADRDEQYF.

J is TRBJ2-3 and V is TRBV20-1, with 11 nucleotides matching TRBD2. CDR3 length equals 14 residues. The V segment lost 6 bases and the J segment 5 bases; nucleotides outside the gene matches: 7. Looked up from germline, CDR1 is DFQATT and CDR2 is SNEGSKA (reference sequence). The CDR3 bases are TGCAGTGCCGTAGCGGGAGGGCCTAAAGATACGCAGTATTTT. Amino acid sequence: CSAVAGGPKDTQYF.

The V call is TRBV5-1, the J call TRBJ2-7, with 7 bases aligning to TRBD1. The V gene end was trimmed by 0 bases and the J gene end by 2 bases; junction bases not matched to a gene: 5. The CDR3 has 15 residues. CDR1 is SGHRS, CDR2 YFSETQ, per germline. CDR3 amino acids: CASSLDGQGAYEQYF. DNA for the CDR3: TGCGCCAGCAGCTTGGACGGTCAGGGGGCCTACGAGCAGTACTTC.